The rows below give T cell receptor beta chains drawn from one sample of a study of radiation and T cells in renal cell carcinoma. Here immunoSEQ multiplex PCR was the method, and the copy in TCRdb shows in-frame clones only, minus some. The sample has some 120,000 clones; approximately 80% are singletons. The sequencing used blood, collected from a patient whose treatment included radiotherapy and nephrectomy. Receptors were obtained from a woman between 55 and 75 years old with renal cell carcinoma. Both conserved end residues are part of each CDR3. Each record gives: V gene, J gene, CDR3 protein.

v_gene: TRBV6-4; j_gene: TRBJ1-4; CDR3aa: CASSAYPGDPNEKLFF
v_gene: TRBV27; j_gene: TRBJ1-1; CDR3aa: CASSPRAPKLTEAFF
v_gene: TRBV4-1; j_gene: TRBJ1-4; CDR3aa: CASSLGWATNEKLFF
v_gene: TRBV6-5; j_gene: TRBJ2-2; CDR3aa: CASSTGGSTGELFF
v_gene: TRBV4-3; j_gene: TRBJ2-1; CDR3aa: CASSPLAAAYNEQFF
v_gene: TRBV27; j_gene: TRBJ2-2; CDR3aa: CASSLWAGGMSGELFF
v_gene: TRBV18; j_gene: TRBJ1-2; CDR3aa: CASSPSLGQGSFGYTF
v_gene: TRBV9; j_gene: TRBJ1-1; CDR3aa: CASSPRGREAFF
v_gene: TRBV6-4; j_gene: TRBJ2-3; CDR3aa: CASSDGRTGTDTQYF
v_gene: TRBV7-3; j_gene: TRBJ2-2; CDR3aa: CASSLGQMNTGELFF
v_gene: TRBV2; j_gene: TRBJ2-1; CDR3aa: CASSEPGLAPYNEQFF
v_gene: TRBV18; j_gene: TRBJ2-5; CDR3aa: CASSPNQETQYF
v_gene: TRBV4-1; j_gene: TRBJ2-3; CDR3aa: CASSQGRGRRVENTQYF
v_gene: TRBV14; j_gene: TRBJ2-1; CDR3aa: CASSHASGGHNEQFF
v_gene: TRBV7-3; j_gene: TRBJ2-2; CDR3aa: CASSPSPDRANTGELFF
v_gene: TRBV2; j_gene: TRBJ1-2; CDR3aa: CASSPRRGGYTF
v_gene: TRBV18; j_gene: TRBJ1-5; CDR3aa: CASSPEHSNQPQHF
v_gene: TRBV7-9; j_gene: TRBJ1-1; CDR3aa: CASSRFQGGGQGDTEAFF
v_gene: TRBV29-1; j_gene: TRBJ2-4; CDR3aa: CSVAIQGENIQYF
v_gene: TRBV18; j_gene: TRBJ2-5; CDR3aa: CASSKQETQYF
v_gene: TRBV7-8; j_gene: TRBJ2-3; CDR3aa: CASSHLTGRSDTQYF
v_gene: TRBV11-2; j_gene: TRBJ2-5; CDR3aa: CASSWGVGYKYQETQYF
v_gene: TRBV21-1; j_gene: TRBJ1-1; CDR3aa: CASSGIGGSTEAFF
v_gene: TRBV27; j_gene: TRBJ2-1; CDR3aa: CATRQGNYNEQFF
v_gene: TRBV9; j_gene: TRBJ2-5; CDR3aa: CASSPDSSSWGTQYF
v_gene: TRBV28; j_gene: TRBJ1-5; CDR3aa: CASSLPGGGSQPQHF
v_gene: TRBV5-8; j_gene: TRBJ1-4; CDR3aa: CASSLPGDGEKLFF
v_gene: TRBV9; j_gene: TRBJ1-3; CDR3aa: CASSVGVSGNTIYF
v_gene: TRBV29-1; j_gene: TRBJ1-6; CDR3aa: CSVAAAGESALHF
v_gene: TRBV6-4; j_gene: TRBJ2-6; CDR3aa: CASSASTGANVLTF
v_gene: TRBV29-1; j_gene: TRBJ2-2; CDR3aa: CSVRGGQNTGELFF
v_gene: TRBV7-2; j_gene: TRBJ1-2; CDR3aa: CASSLGQGFHGYTF
v_gene: TRBV28; j_gene: TRBJ1-5; CDR3aa: CASSPGQKNQPQHF
v_gene: TRBV29-1; j_gene: TRBJ1-1; CDR3aa: CSVAAGNTEAFF
v_gene: TRBV5-1; j_gene: TRBJ2-1; CDR3aa: CASSSDSFPAYNEQFF
v_gene: TRBV6-6; j_gene: TRBJ1-2; CDR3aa: CASSLGDGYGYTF
v_gene: TRBV5-5; j_gene: TRBJ1-2; CDR3aa: CASSLVADYGYTF
v_gene: TRBV11-2; j_gene: TRBJ1-1; CDR3aa: CASSFETGGYTEAFF
v_gene: TRBV18; j_gene: TRBJ1-1; CDR3aa: CASSPRNRGYTEAFF
v_gene: TRBV20-1; j_gene: TRBJ2-1; CDR3aa: CSASGYNEQFF
v_gene: TRBV7-2; j_gene: TRBJ1-4; CDR3aa: CASSIGHGYEKLFF
v_gene: TRBV27; j_gene: TRBJ1-2; CDR3aa: CASLSIGDNYGYTF
v_gene: TRBV19; j_gene: TRBJ1-1; CDR3aa: CASSLSRGKGEAFF
v_gene: TRBV9; j_gene: TRBJ1-2; CDR3aa: CASSVGQKYGYTF
v_gene: TRBV5-8; j_gene: TRBJ1-3; CDR3aa: CASSRRGPAAGNTIYF
v_gene: TRBV15; j_gene: TRBJ2-3; CDR3aa: CATSPSPSTDTQYF